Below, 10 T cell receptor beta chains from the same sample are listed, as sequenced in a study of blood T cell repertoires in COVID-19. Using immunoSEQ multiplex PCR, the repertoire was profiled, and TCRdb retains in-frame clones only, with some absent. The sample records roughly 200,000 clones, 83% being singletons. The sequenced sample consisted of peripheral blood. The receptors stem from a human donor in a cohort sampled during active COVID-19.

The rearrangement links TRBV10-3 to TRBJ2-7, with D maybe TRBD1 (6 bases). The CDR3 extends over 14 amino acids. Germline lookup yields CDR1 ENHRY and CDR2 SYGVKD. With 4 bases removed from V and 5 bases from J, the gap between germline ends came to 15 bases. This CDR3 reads CAISVPQGSHEQYF. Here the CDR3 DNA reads TGTGCCATCAGTGTTCCGCAGGGGTCCCACGAGCAGTACTTC.

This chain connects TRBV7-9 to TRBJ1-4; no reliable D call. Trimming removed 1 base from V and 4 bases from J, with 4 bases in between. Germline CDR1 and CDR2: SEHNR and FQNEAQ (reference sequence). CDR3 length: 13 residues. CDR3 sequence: CASSLDGNEKLFF. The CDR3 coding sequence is TGTGCCAGCAGCTTAGACGGTAATGAAAAACTGTTTTTT.

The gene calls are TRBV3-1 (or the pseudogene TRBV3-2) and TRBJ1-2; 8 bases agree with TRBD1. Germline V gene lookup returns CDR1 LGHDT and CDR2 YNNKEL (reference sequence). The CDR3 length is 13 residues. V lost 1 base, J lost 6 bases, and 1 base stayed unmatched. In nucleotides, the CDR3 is TGTGCCAGCAGCCAAGGGACAGGGCATGGCTACACCTTC. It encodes CASSQGTGHGYTF.

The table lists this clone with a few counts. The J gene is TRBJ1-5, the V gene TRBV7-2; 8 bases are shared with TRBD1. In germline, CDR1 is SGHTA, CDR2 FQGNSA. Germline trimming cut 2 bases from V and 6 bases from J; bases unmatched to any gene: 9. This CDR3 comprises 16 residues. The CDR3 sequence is CASSLYQGARGQPQHF. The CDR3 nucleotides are TGTGCCAGCAGCTTATATCAGGGGGCAAGGGGTCAGCCCCAGCATTTT.

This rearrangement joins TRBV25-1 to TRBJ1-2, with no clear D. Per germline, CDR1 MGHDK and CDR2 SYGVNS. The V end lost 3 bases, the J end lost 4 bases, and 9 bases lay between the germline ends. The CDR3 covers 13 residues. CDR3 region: CASSDGSAYGYTF. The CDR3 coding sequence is TGTGCCAGCAGTGACGGCAGCGCCTATGGCTACACCTTC.

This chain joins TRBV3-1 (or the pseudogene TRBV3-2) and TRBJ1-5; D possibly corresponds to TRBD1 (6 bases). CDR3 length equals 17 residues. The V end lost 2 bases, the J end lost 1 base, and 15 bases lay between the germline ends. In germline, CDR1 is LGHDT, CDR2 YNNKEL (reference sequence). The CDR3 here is CASSQKGQGTSNQPQHF. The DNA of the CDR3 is TGTGCCAGCAGCCAAAAGGGGCAGGGGACGAGCAATCAGCCCCAGCATTTT.

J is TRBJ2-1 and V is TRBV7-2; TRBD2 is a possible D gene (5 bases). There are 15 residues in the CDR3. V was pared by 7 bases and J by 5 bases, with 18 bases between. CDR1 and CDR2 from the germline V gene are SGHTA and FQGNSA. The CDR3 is CASIVDGSRNNEQFF. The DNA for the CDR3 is TGTGCCAGCATCGTCGATGGGAGTCGGAACAATGAGCAGTTCTTC.

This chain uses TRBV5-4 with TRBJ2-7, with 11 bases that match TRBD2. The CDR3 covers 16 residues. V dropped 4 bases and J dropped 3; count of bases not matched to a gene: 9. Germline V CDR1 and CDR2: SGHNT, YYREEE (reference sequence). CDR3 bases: TGTGCCAGCAGCCCTCAGCTAGCGGGAGGCGTCTACGAGCAGTACTTC. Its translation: CASSPQLAGGVYEQYF.

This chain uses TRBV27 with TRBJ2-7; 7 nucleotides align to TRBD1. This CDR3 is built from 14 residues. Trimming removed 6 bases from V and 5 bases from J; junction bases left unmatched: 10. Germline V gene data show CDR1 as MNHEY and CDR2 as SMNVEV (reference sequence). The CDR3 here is CASRPSTGMNEQYF. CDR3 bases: TGTGCCAGCAGACCCTCGACAGGGATGAACGAGCAGTACTTC.

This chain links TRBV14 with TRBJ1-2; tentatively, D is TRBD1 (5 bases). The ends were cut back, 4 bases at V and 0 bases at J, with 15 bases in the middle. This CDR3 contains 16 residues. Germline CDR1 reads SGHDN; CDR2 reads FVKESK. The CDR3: CASSPIARQPNYGYTF. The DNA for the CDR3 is TGTGCCAGCAGCCCGATCGCCAGACAGCCTAACTATGGCTACACCTTC.